Shown below are 4 T cell receptor beta chains from a single sample sequenced in a study of cytomegalovirus exposure and HLA in healthy donors. PCR primers comprised 60 Vbeta and 13 Jbeta primers. Here immunoSEQ multiplex PCR was the method, and the copy in TCRdb shows in-frame clones only, minus some. The table records 160,000 or so clones, roughly 80% of them present only once. Sequencing was done on a sample of PBMCs. These receptors were obtained from a male donor in good health and CMV-seronegative.

This chain connects TRBV7-2 to TRBJ2-3; 14 nucleotides agree with TRBD2. CDR1 SGHTA and CDR2 FQGNSA come from the germline V gene. With V trimmed by 6 bases and J by 8 bases, 4 bases remained unmatched. The CDR3 is made up of 14 amino acids. The CDR3 reads CASRDGTSGGTQYF. The DNA for the CDR3 is TGTGCCAGCAGGGACGGGACTAGCGGGGGTACGCAGTATTTT.

This chain connects TRBV6-6 to TRBJ2-2; D possibly corresponds to TRBD2 (7 bases). CDR3 length: 16 amino acids. The ends were cut back, 6 bases at V and 1 base at J, with 15 bases in the middle. Germline V CDR1 and CDR2: MNHNY, SVGAGI (reference sequence). The chain's CDR3 is CASSPREGVNTGELFF. In DNA, the CDR3 is TGTGCCAGCAGCCCTAGGGAGGGGGTGAACACCGGGGAGCTGTTTTTT.

The V and J genes are TRBV2 and TRBJ2-1; TRBD2 aligns across 8 bases. After removal of 6 bases from V and 1 base from J, the junction contained 5 bases not matched to a gene. Germline V gives CDR1 SNHLY, CDR2 FYNNEI. The CDR3 length is 15 residues. The CDR3 DNA reads as TGTGCCAGCAGGGGAGGCGGGAGGTCCTACAATGAGCAGTTCTTC. Translated: CASRGGGRSYNEQFF.

V and J are TRBV9 and TRBJ1-4; 7 nucleotides match TRBD1. CDR1 SGDLS and CDR2 YYNGEE come from the germline V gene. CDR3 length equals 15 residues. V shed 4 bases, J shed 3 bases, and the junction held 6 bases outside the gene matches. The CDR3 protein is CASSLEGAANEKLFF. The CDR3 DNA sequence: TGTGCCAGCAGCCTCGAGGGGGCGGCTAATGAAAAACTGTTTTTT.